Following are 11 T cell receptor beta chains from one sample sequenced in a study of CD8+CD57+ T cells in acquired aplastic anemia. TCR beta VDJ and CDR3 profiles were obtained from a genomic DNA template. In TCRdb, the reads were re-called with MiXCR into one record per CDR3 protein. This sample has 90,000 to 130,000 distinct CDR3 sequences, with less than 65% found just once. The material sequenced was sorted CD4+, CD8+, or CD8+CD57+ T cells (not recorded which) from PBMCs. The receptors originated from a human donor in good health, serving as a control.

As for this clonotype: This CDR3 is missing its conserved last phenylalanine or tryptophan, likely due to a read error. The genes are TRBV15 and TRBJ1-1; D is possibly TRBD1 (5 bases). This CDR3 region has 14 residues. Germline CDR1 is LNHNV and CDR2 is YYDKDF (reference sequence). The V end lost 4 bases, the J end lost 4 bases, and 13 bases lay between the germline ends. CDR3 bases: TGTGCCACCAGCACCTTCACGGGGGGCACTGAAGCTTTCTCT. Its translation: CATSTFTGGTEAFS.

This clonotype was found a few times. A junction boundary mismatches the germline segment, possibly from a read error. Here the CDR3 DNA reads TGTGCCGGCAGCCTCAGGACCGACAATCAGCCCCAGCATTTT. It encodes CAGSLRTDNQPQHF. The rearrangement uses TRBV3-1 and TRBJ1-5, with no clear D. The germline gives CDR1 LGHDT, CDR2 YNNKEL (reference sequence). The length of the CDR3 is 14 residues.

This clonotype has just a few counts. The genes are TRBV2 and TRBJ1-5; 7 positions match TRBD1. V shed 7 bases and J 2 bases; nucleotides not matched to a gene: 8. In germline, CDR1 is SNHLY, CDR2 FYNNEI. The CDR3 is made up of 15 amino acids. The CDR3 sequence: CASTVRRGGNQPQHF. In DNA, the CDR3 is TGTGCCAGCACCGTACGCAGGGGGGGCAATCAGCCCCAGCATTTT. Combining the CDR3 with reference TRBV2 and TRBJ1-5 gives the whole variable domain EPEVTQTPSHQVTQMGQEVILRCVPISNHLYFYWYRQILGQKVEFLVSFYNNEISEKSEIFDDQFSVERPDGSNFTLKIRSTKLEDSAMYFCASTVRRGGNQPQHFGDGTRLSIL.

The chain combines TRBV29-1 with TRBJ2-7; D is undetermined. This CDR3 is built from 10 residues. In germline, CDR1 is SQVTM, CDR2 ANQGSEA. Trimming removed 6 bases at V and 3 bases at J, with 6 bases between. CDR3 sequence reads: CSVPLYEQYF. The CDR3 DNA is TGCAGCGTCCCACTCTACGAGCAGTACTTC.

V and J are TRBV5-1 and TRBJ1-2, with 8 bases aligning to TRBD1. There are 15 residues in the CDR3. Germline trimming cut 4 bases from V and 2 bases from J; bases unmatched to any gene: 7. CDR1 is SGHRS, CDR2 YFSETQ, per germline. The CDR3: CASSPDRVANYGYTF. DNA of the CDR3: TGCGCCAGCAGCCCGGACAGGGTAGCGAACTATGGCTACACCTTC.

The chain recombines TRBV6-1 with TRBJ1-1; D call uncertain. The CDR3 consists of 13 residues. V lost 5 bases to trimming and J lost 7 bases, with 14 bases between them. Germline CDR1 and CDR2: MNHNS and SASEGT. The CDR3 DNA follows: TGTGCCAGCAGTAAGACGGAGGATGGTGAAGCTTTCTTT. The encoded protein is CASSKTEDGEAFF.

The chain links TRBV2 to TRBJ1-2, with TRBD1 matching over 8 bases. Germline V CDR1 and CDR2: SNHLY, FYNNEI. This CDR3 has 14 residues. V shed 4 bases and J 4 bases; nucleotides not matched to a gene: 5. CDR3 residues: CASSASTGAYGYTF. The CDR3 nucleotides read TGTGCCAGCAGTGCCTCGACAGGGGCCTATGGCTACACCTTC.

This clonotype was seen just once. DNA of the CDR3: TGTGCCACACACGAACGGGACAGGGGGTGGTCACCCCTCCACTTT. It translates to CATHERDRGWSPLHF. V gene TRBV25-1 combines with J gene TRBJ1-6; TRBD1 matches at 11 bases. The V gene end was trimmed by 10 bases and the J gene end by 10 bases; junction bases not matched to a gene: 12. CDR1 MGHDK and CDR2 SYGVNS come from the germline V gene. CDR3 length equals 15 residues.

This clonotype has a count of ten or more. The chain uses TRBV6-2 or TRBV6-3 and TRBJ2-1; D gene ambiguous. Trimming shortened V by 0 bases and J by 0 bases, and 9 bases separated the two germline ends. CDR1 MNHEY and CDR2 SVGEGT come from the germline V gene. This CDR3 is 16 amino acids long. The CDR3 sequence is CASSYSPQSSYNEQFF. Written as DNA, the CDR3 is TGTGCCAGCAGTTACTCTCCCCAGAGCTCCTACAATGAGCAGTTCTTC.

This clonotype occurred many times. The chain couples TRBV13 to TRBJ1-1, with D maybe TRBD1 (5 bases). Trimming pared 3 bases from V and 7 bases from J, leaving 9 bases between. Germline V gene lookup returns CDR1 PRHDT and CDR2 FYEKMQ (reference sequence). The CDR3 is 12 amino acids. The CDR3 DNA follows: TGTGCCAGCAGCTTTTCCGACAGTGAAGCTTTCTTT. Translating gives CASSFSDSEAFF. The whole variable domain, remainder taken from reference TRBV13 and TRBJ1-1, is AAGVIQSPRHLIKEKRETATLKCYPIPRHDTVYWYQQGPGQDPQFLISFYEKMQSDKGSIPDRFSAQQFSDYHSELNMSSLELGDSALYFCASSFSDSEAFFGQGTRLTVV.

This chain links TRBV29-1 with TRBJ1-2, with 10 bases aligning to TRBD1. The CDR3 covers 14 residues. The germline V gene has CDR1 SQVTM and CDR2 ANQGSEA. Losses at the gene ends were 6 bases for V and 4 bases for J; bases not matched to a gene: 8. CDR3 sequence: CSVEKGTGVYGYTF. The CDR3 DNA reads as TGCAGCGTAGAAAAGGGGACAGGGGTCTATGGCTACACCTTC.